This TCR beta chain was found in a study of blood T cell repertoires in COVID-19. Whole-study context: Specimens from acute and convalescent COVID-19 originated in the United States, Italy and Spain. T cells, B-cell-depleted T cells, or PBMCs provided the cDNA or gDNA that served as material.

Unmatched junction bases numbered 11, after V lost 6 bases and J lost 7 bases. Germline values: CDR1 SGHAT, CDR2 FQNNGV. CDR3 length: 15 amino acids. In the source study's methods: Reference gene primer amplification gave estimated nucleated cell counts. The assay was immunoSEQ multiplex PCR, and TCRdb's table has in-frame clones only and misses some. V, J and clone size are those of that table, while D and trimming were read from the DNA. The data show 55,000 to 75,000 clones, around four fifths seen once. Input material: peripheral blood. V usage is TRBV11-2 and J usage is TRBJ2-1, with TRBD1 matching over 8 bases. This TCR was recovered from a human donor in a cohort sampled during active COVID-19. The CDR3 region is CASRLTGGGRNEQFF. CDR3 coding DNA: TGTGCCAGCAGATTAACAGGGGGAGGAAGGAATGAGCAGTTCTTC.